The 24 T cell receptor beta chains below all came from one sample that was sequenced in a study of cytomegalovirus exposure and HLA in healthy donors. Primers included in the PCR were 60 Vbeta and 13 Jbeta primers. Generated by immunoSEQ multiplex PCR, the TCRdb table keeps only in-frame clones and is missing some. The sample has some 95,000 clones, 60% to 85% seen once. The sequenced sample consisted of PBMCs. The receptors stem from a woman in her thirties or forties in good health and CMV-seronegative.

The chain employs TRBV10-2 and TRBJ2-1; tentative D call: TRBD2 (7 bases). V gave up 3 bases and J gave up 6 bases, with 36 bases separating them. Germline loops: CDR1 WSHSY, CDR2 SAAADI. This CDR3 has 22 amino acids. Here the CDR3 reads CASSDPTVAGGPAGSSINEQFF. CDR3 nucleotide sequence: TGCGCCAGCAGTGATCCTACAGTTGCCGGGGGGCCCGCTGGAAGTAGTATCAATGAGCAGTTCTTC.

This sequence joins TRBV5-4 and TRBJ2-5; D possibly corresponds to TRBD1 (5 bases). The length of the CDR3 is 13 residues. With 4 bases removed from V and 2 bases from J, the gap between germline ends came to 9 bases. Germline CDR1 SGHNT, CDR2 YYREEE (reference sequence). The CDR3 spells CASSTRGQETQYF. The CDR3 nucleotides read TGTGCCAGCAGCACAAGGGGACAAGAGACCCAGTACTTC.

The J gene is TRBJ2-7, the V gene TRBV7-8; 10 bases are a match to TRBD2. This CDR3 spans 15 amino acids. Trimming at V came to 3 bases and at J to 6 bases, leaving 8 bases not matched to a gene. Germline CDR1 is SGHVS and CDR2 is FQNEAQ. The CDR3 DNA reads TGTGCCAGCAGCTTTGCGCTAGCGGGGGAGGCCGAGCAGTACTTC. It is translated as CASSFALAGEAEQYF.

This rearrangement joins TRBV2 to TRBJ2-2; weak D call: TRBD1 (6 bases). This CDR3 contains 15 residues. Germline values: CDR1 SNHLY, CDR2 FYNNEI. V was pared by 2 bases and J by 5 bases, with 12 bases between. Here the CDR3 reads CASSEHREKTGELFF. The CDR3, as DNA: TGTGCCAGCAGTGAACACAGGGAGAAGACCGGGGAGCTGTTTTTT.

The genes are TRBV27 and TRBJ1-6; D is unclear. Germline V gene data show CDR1 as MNHEY and CDR2 as SMNVEV (reference sequence). CDR3 length equals 16 residues. V was cut by 4 bases and J by 8 bases, with 18 bases left in between. The CDR3 DNA reads as TGTGCCAGCAGTTACCTGGGCGGGCGGCTTGATTCACCCCTCCACTTT. Protein: CASSYLGGRLDSPLHF.

The DNA for the CDR3 is TGTGCCAGCAGCCAAGAGCGCCAGCGGGGGACAGATACGCAGTATTTT. Protein sequence: CASSQERQRGTDTQYF. This chain joins TRBV4-2 and TRBJ2-3; 8 nucleotides align to TRBD2. Trimming cost V 0 bases and J 3 bases; bases outside gene matches: 5. Germline-derived CDR1 and CDR2 are LGHNA and YNFKEQ. The CDR3 is 16 amino acids.

This clone was seen only a few times. With only one base between it and a far larger clone, this is likely a read error. The genes are TRBV4-2 and TRBJ2-5; 16 nucleotides line up with TRBD2. The CDR3 consists of 17 residues. Germline V gene lookup returns CDR1 LGHNA and CDR2 YNFKEQ. The CDR3 here is CGSSQGGTSGGAETQYF. Here the CDR3 DNA reads TGTGGCAGCAGCCAAGGGGGGACTAGCGGGGGGGCGGAGACCCAGTACTTC.

The rearrangement links TRBV7-9 to TRBJ1-4; D unclear. Looked up from germline, CDR1 is SEHNR and CDR2 is FQNEAQ (reference sequence). V was cut by 3 bases and J by 4 bases, with 12 bases left in between. This CDR3 has 15 residues. CDR3 sequence (DNA): TGTGCCAGCAGCTTTAAAGGTCGAGGTAATGAAAAACTGTTTTTT. Protein product: CASSFKGRGNEKLFF. Together with reference TRBV7-9 and TRBJ1-4, the CDR3 gives the full variable domain: DTGVSQNPRHKITKRGQNVTFRCDPISEHNRLYWYRQTLGQGPEFLTYFQNEAQLEKSRLLSDRFSAERPKGSFSTLEIQRTEQGDSAMYLCASSFKGRGNEKLFFGSGTQLSVL.

Remarks on this clone: At one end the junction does not follow the germline gene, possibly because of a read error. This chain uses TRBV7-7 with TRBJ2-5; D is ambiguous. CDR3 size: 14 residues. Germline CDR1 reads SSHAT; CDR2 reads FNYEAQ (reference sequence). CDR3 protein: CASSLTGAQETQYF. CDR3 nucleotides: TGTGCTAGCAGCTTGACCGGAGCCCAAGAGACCCAGTACTTC.

This clone was counted a few times. The chain has TRBV19 and TRBJ2-7; 8 positions match TRBD1. J lost 3 bases, V lost 6 bases, and 7 bases had no gene match. The CDR3 runs 14 residues. Germline CDR1 is LNHDA and CDR2 is SQIVND (reference sequence). The CDR3 reads CASSRGQGIYEQYF. The CDR3 DNA sequence: TGTGCCAGTAGCAGAGGACAGGGAATCTACGAGCAGTACTTC.

This clone was picked up a small number of times. The chain has TRBV5-1 and TRBJ1-2; 11 nucleotides match TRBD1. The length of the CDR3 is 15 residues. Losses at the gene ends were 0 bases for V and 7 bases for J; bases not matched to a gene: 5. Germline V CDR1 and CDR2: SGHRS, YFSETQ. The CDR3 loop is CASSLAGTGGSGYTF. The CDR3 DNA sequence: TGCGCCAGCAGCTTGGCCGGGACAGGGGGGTCTGGCTACACCTTC.

This clone was detected only once. The V gene is TRBV10-1, the J gene TRBJ1-5; 8 bases are shared with TRBD1. V lost 6 bases and J lost 5; bases outside the gene matches: 3. The CDR3 loop spans 13 amino acids. Germline assignment: CDR1 WNHNN and CDR2 SYGVQD (reference sequence). The CDR3 nucleotides read TGCGCCAGCAGCGGACAGGGTGATCAGCCCCAGCATTTT. Amino acid sequence: CASSGQGDQPQHF.

The rearrangement uses TRBV28 and TRBJ2-5, with D possibly TRBD2 on 6 matching bases. V was cut by 5 bases and J by 5 bases, with 18 bases left in between. This CDR3 spans 15 amino acids. CDR1 and CDR2 from the germline V gene are MDHEN and SYDVKM. The CDR3 sequence: CASSTRLGTRETQYF. Here the CDR3 DNA reads TGTGCCAGCAGTACAAGACTAGGGACGAGGGAGACCCAGTACTTC.

The chain uses TRBV5-1 and TRBJ2-3; D is unresolved. Per the germline V gene, CDR1 is SGHRS and CDR2 is YFSETQ. This CDR3 spans 14 amino acids. With 0 bases removed from V and 0 bases from J, the gap between germline ends came to 5 bases. Here the CDR3 reads CASSLVVSTDTQYF. DNA of the CDR3: TGCGCCAGCAGCTTGGTAGTCAGCACAGATACGCAGTATTTT.

The chain links TRBV19 to TRBJ1-1; D not resolved. CDR3 length: 16 amino acids. The germline V and J ends were trimmed by 3 bases and 10 bases, with 24 bases remaining between them. CDR1 and CDR2 (germline): LNHDA, SQIVND (reference sequence). The CDR3 DNA reads as TGTGCCAGTAGTATTTCCCTCAGTCAGGACTTAGGAGGAGCTTTCTTT. This codes for CASSISLSQDLGGAFF.

This chain connects TRBV2 to TRBJ2-7, with D perhaps matching TRBD2 (7 bases). With 0 bases removed from V and 6 bases from J, the gap between germline ends came to 15 bases. This CDR3 contains 15 residues. The V gene's germline CDR1 is SNHLY and CDR2 FYNNEI. The CDR3 nucleotides are TGTGCCAGCAGTGAAGCTAGGGGGGGAACCGGCGAGCAGTACTTC. It specifies CASSEARGGTGEQYF.

The genes are TRBV6-1 and TRBJ1-5; no definite D call. The CDR3 contains 15 residues. CDR1 is MNHNS and CDR2 is SASEGT in the germline V gene. The V end lost 5 bases, the J end lost 4 bases, and 15 bases lay between the germline ends. CDR3 sequence: CASSFSVLQNQPQHF. The CDR3 coding sequence is TGTGCCAGCAGTTTTTCTGTACTACAAAATCAGCCCCAGCATTTT.

CDR3 protein: CASGAFDYGYTF. CDR3 nucleotides: TGTGCTAGTGGTGCGTTCGACTATGGCTACACCTTC. The rearrangement uses TRBV12-5 and TRBJ1-2; D not resolved. V dropped 5 bases and J dropped 3 bases, with 7 bases sitting between them. This CDR3 region has 12 residues. Germline V gene lookup returns CDR1 LGHNT and CDR2 FRNRAP.

This sequence joins TRBV19 and TRBJ2-1; 7 nucleotides align to TRBD1. Trimming removed 2 bases from V and 1 base from J; junction bases left unmatched: 8. The germline V gene encodes CDR1 LNHDA and CDR2 SQIVND (reference sequence). The CDR3 is 17 amino acids. The CDR3 DNA reads TGTGCCAGTAGTATAAAGACAGGGTCGTCTTCCTACAATGAGCAGTTCTTC. The encoded protein is CASSIKTGSSSYNEQFF. The full variable domain, rest sourced from reference TRBV19 and TRBJ2-1, is DGGITQSPKYLFRKEGQNVTLSCEQNLNHDAMYWYRQDPGQGLRLIYYSQIVNDFQKGDIAEGYSVSREKKESFPLTVTSAQKNPTAFYLCASSIKTGSSSYNEQFFGPGTRLTVL.

The rearrangement joins TRBV7-3 to TRBJ2-3; no definite D call. V was pared by 3 bases and J by 9 bases, with 7 bases between. Germline CDR1 SGHTA, CDR2 FQGTGA. The CDR3 spans 11 residues. Here the CDR3 reads CASSLRITQYF. The CDR3 DNA sequence: TGTGCCAGCAGCTTGAGGATAACGCAGTATTTT.

The CDR3 here is CASSLTRGVDTEAFF. The CDR3 bases are TGCGCCAGCAGCTTGACCCGGGGAGTGGACACTGAAGCTTTCTTT. V is TRBV5-1 and J is TRBJ1-1; D gene uncertain. Trimming cost V 1 base and J 3 bases, with 13 bases left between them. Germline loops: CDR1 SGHRS, CDR2 YFSETQ. This CDR3 has 15 residues.

This chain uses TRBV5-4 with TRBJ2-2; 10 positions match TRBD1. Germline V gene data show CDR1 as SGHNT and CDR2 as YYREEE (reference sequence). The CDR3 has 16 amino acids. V shed 5 bases and J 10 bases; nucleotides not matched to a gene: 14. The CDR3 region has the DNA TGTGCCAGCAGTTTTCCCGGGACAGGGGACGCTGAGGAGCTGTTTTTT. It specifies CASSFPGTGDAEELFF.

The rearrangement joins TRBV2 to TRBJ1-1, with a weak D call TRBD1 (5 bases). Germline V gene sequence: CDR1 SNHLY, CDR2 FYNNEI. Trimming took off 2 bases at V and 1 base at J, with 8 bases between the two ends. The CDR3 contains 14 residues. CDR3 nucleotides: TGTGCCAGCAGTGAACGGGGGTGGAACACTGAAGCTTTCTTT. Translated: CASSERGWNTEAFF.

The V call is TRBV15, the J call TRBJ2-5, with a tentative D call TRBD2 (6 bases). The germline V gene encodes CDR1 LNHNV and CDR2 YYDKDF (reference sequence). This CDR3 is built from 16 residues. Trimming cost V 0 bases and J 2 bases, with 13 bases left between them. CDR3 sequence reads: CATSRDLIAAQETQYF. In DNA, the CDR3 is TGTGCCACCAGCAGAGATTTGATAGCGGCACAAGAGACCCAGTACTTC.